Below are 11 T cell receptor beta chains sequenced from a single sample in a study of blood T cell repertoires in COVID-19. The table came from immunoSEQ multiplex PCR; TCRdb's copy has only in-frame clones and leaves some out. The sample records some 270,000 clones, approximately 85% being singletons. The source material was peripheral blood. The receptors were gathered from a human donor with COVID-19, enrolled during active disease. The donor label of this sample is uncertain.

The rearrangement uses TRBV5-4 and TRBJ2-5; TRBD2 matches 8 bases. The trim removed 3 bases at V and 5 bases at J, leaving 6 bases unmatched. The CDR3 length is 14 residues. Germline V gene data show CDR1 as SGHNT and CDR2 as YYREEE (reference sequence). As DNA, the CDR3 is TGTGCCAGCAGCTCCTCCGGGACTAGGGAGACCCAGTACTTC. It codes for CASSSSGTRETQYF.

The chain combines TRBV12-3 or TRBV12-4 with TRBJ2-7; 10 bases align to TRBD2. The V segment lost 4 bases and the J segment 6 bases; nucleotides outside the gene matches: 3. This CDR3 is 13 amino acids long. For the CDR3, the DNA is TGTGCCAGCAGTTCACGACTAGCGGGCGAGCAGTACTTC. Its translation: CASSSRLAGEQYF.

This chain uses TRBV6-5 with TRBJ1-2; 7 bases align to TRBD1. The CDR3 consists of 13 residues. Germline V gene data show CDR1 as MNHEY and CDR2 as SVGAGI. J lost 9 bases, V lost 5 bases, and 9 bases had no gene match. The CDR3 reads CASSLLGQWSYTF. Written as DNA, the CDR3 is TGTGCCAGCAGTCTCCTGGGACAGTGGAGCTACACCTTC.

This chain connects TRBV11-2 to TRBJ1-1, with D tentatively TRBD1 (5 bases). Germline-derived CDR1 and CDR2 are SGHAT and FQNNGV. Trimming left V 3 bases short and J 4 bases short, with 15 bases between. The CDR3 extends over 15 amino acids. Here the CDR3 reads CASSFQGSRATEAFF. CDR3 nucleotides: TGTGCCAGCAGCTTCCAGGGATCCCGGGCCACTGAAGCTTTCTTT. Full variable domain (rest looked up from reference TRBV11-2 and TRBJ1-1): EAGVAQSPRYKIIEKRQSVAFWCNPISGHATLYWYQQILGQGPKLLIQFQNNGVVDDSQLPKDRFSAERLKGVDSTLKIQPAKLEDSAVYLCASSFQGSRATEAFFGQGTRLTVV.

V is TRBV7-3 and J is TRBJ1-2; no definite D call. Per the germline V gene, CDR1 is SGHTA and CDR2 is FQGTGA. This CDR3 has 15 amino acids. The germline V and J ends were trimmed by 2 bases and 0 bases, with 10 bases remaining between them. In DNA form, the CDR3 reads TGTGCCAGCAGCTTACAGGATCTAACTAACTATGGCTACACCTTC. The encoded protein is CASSLQDLTNYGYTF.

This clone was seen just once. This chain uses TRBV5-1 with TRBJ1-3, with 9 bases fitting TRBD1. The CDR3 length is 14 residues. V lost 4 bases and J lost 8; bases outside the gene matches: 7. Per the germline V gene, CDR1 is SGHRS and CDR2 is YFSETQ. The CDR3 spells CASSQDRGLDTIYF. The CDR3 DNA reads as TGCGCCAGCAGCCAGGACAGGGGTCTCGACACCATATATTTT.

The gene calls are TRBV9 and TRBJ1-4, with unresolved D. The CDR3 spans 14 residues. Germline V gives CDR1 SGDLS, CDR2 YYNGEE. Deletions cut 0 bases from V and 2 bases from J, with 5 bases between. The chain's CDR3 is CASSVGGTNEKLFF. CDR3 in DNA: TGTGCCAGCAGCGTAGGAGGGACTAATGAAAAACTGTTTTTT.

V gene TRBV12-5 combines with J gene TRBJ2-7; D may be TRBD2 (5 bases). This CDR3 contains 14 residues. The germline V and J ends were trimmed by 6 bases and 6 bases, with 18 bases remaining between them. The germline gives CDR1 LGHNT, CDR2 FRNRAP. The DNA for the CDR3 is TGTGCTAGTGGCCCCGGGGAACTTAGCCCCGAGCAGTACTTC. It specifies CASGPGELSPEQYF.

This chain uses TRBV25-1 with TRBJ2-7; the match to TRBD2 covers 7 bases. The germline CDR1 and CDR2 sequences are MGHDK and SYGVNS. The CDR3 has 15 amino acids. V shed 3 bases, J shed 3 bases, and the junction held 8 bases outside the gene matches. The CDR3 reads CASSEPRSGDYEQYF. The CDR3 DNA reads TGTGCCAGCAGTGAGCCCCGAAGCGGGGACTACGAGCAGTACTTC.

This chain links TRBV19 with TRBJ1-2, with D perhaps matching TRBD1 (5 bases). Germline V lookup: CDR1 LNHDA, CDR2 SQIVND (reference sequence). The V and J ends lost 6 bases and 5 bases respectively, with 16 bases between them. This CDR3 is 14 amino acids long. The CDR3 coding sequence is TGTGCCAGTAGAAGGGGCCCGGACCCTTATGGCTACACCTTC. The encoded protein is CASRRGPDPYGYTF.

The rearrangement links TRBV29-1 to TRBJ2-1; 9 positions match TRBD1. Germline-derived CDR1 and CDR2 are SQVTM and ANQGSEA. The CDR3 is 15 amino acids. V gave up 6 bases and J gave up 4 bases; unmatched junction bases: 10. The CDR3 reads CSVGVTGGNYNEQFF. In nucleotides, the CDR3 is TGCAGCGTGGGGGTGACAGGGGGTAATTACAATGAGCAGTTCTTC.